A single T cell receptor (beta chain) is shown here with its context. This record belongs to a study of blood T cell repertoires in COVID-19. For the study at large: From the United States, Italy and Spain came samples of acute and convalescent COVID-19. PBMCs, B-cell-depleted T cells, or T cells were the source of the cDNA or gDNA that made up the material.

From germline, CDR1 is SGHVS and CDR2 FQNEAQ. The CDR3 loop spans 15 amino acids. V was clipped by 3 bases and J by 1 base, with 9 bases between them. The authors' processing: Amplifying reference gene primers gave estimates of nucleated cell counts. Libraries were prepared by immunoSEQ multiplex PCR; TCRdb keeps only in-frame clonotypes and omits some of them. V and J calls and clone size are those listed in that table; D and trimming were worked out from the DNA. The sample yields around 270,000 clones, about 87% seen once. This TCR derives from a man in his 60s who had recovered from COVID-19. This chain links TRBV7-8 with TRBJ1-4; tentative D call: TRBD1 (6 bases). The sample taken for sequencing was peripheral blood. The CDR3 nucleotides read TGTGCCAGCAGCTTTGGACAGATAACTAATGAAAAACTGTTTTTT. As protein: CASSFGQITNEKLFF.